The 3 T cell receptor beta chains below were found in one sample sequenced in a study of shared clonotypes between healthy human individuals. Naive CD8 cells lacked CD45RO and underwent positive selection for CCR7, leaving out terminally differentiated effector memory CD45RA+ cells. TCRdb keeps only in-frame clones here, not all; method: immunoSEQ multiplex PCR. The sample holds approximately 810,000 clones, around 92% seen once. The sample taken for sequencing was naive CD8+ T cells sorted from blood. The receptors derive from a man younger than 40 in good health.

The genes are TRBV28 and TRBJ2-1, with 8 bases identical to TRBD2. V was pared by 7 bases and J by 0 bases, with 5 bases of the junction left unmatched. The CDR3 length is 15 residues. Germline values: CDR1 MDHEN, CDR2 SYDVKM. CDR3 DNA sequence: TGTGCCAGCACAACTAGCGGCATCTCCTACAATGAGCAGTTCTTC. This sequence encodes CASTTSGISYNEQFF. Supplemented by reference TRBV28 and TRBJ2-1, the full variable domain reads DVKVTQSSRYLVKRTGEKVFLECVQDMDHENMFWYRQDPGLGLRLIYFSYDVKMKEKGDIPEGYSVSREKKERFSLILESASTNQTSMYLCASTTSGISYNEQFFGPGTRLTVL.

The chain employs TRBV7-2 and TRBJ1-4; weak D call: TRBD1 (5 bases). Trimming pared 5 bases from V and 5 bases from J, leaving 12 bases between. The CDR3 has 14 amino acids. Germline CDR1 is SGHTA and CDR2 is FQGNSA. Written as DNA, the CDR3 is TGTGCCAGCAGCCGGGGAAGGACAAATGAAAAACTGTTTTTT. Its protein is CASSRGRTNEKLFF.

On this clone itself: A junction end diverges from the germline sequence, so it may reflect a read error. The V and J genes are TRBV7-6 and TRBJ2-3; D uncertain. The CDR3 has 12 amino acids. CDR1 is SGHVS, CDR2 FNYEAQ, per germline. CDR3 coding DNA: TGTGCCAGCGGCTTGGGCTTTGATACGCAGTATTTT. Its protein product is CASGLGFDTQYF. The variable domain in full, completed from reference TRBV7-6 and TRBJ2-3, reads GAGVSQSPRYKVTKRGQDVALRCDPISGHVSLYWYRQALGQGPEFLTYFNYEAQQDKSGLPNDRFSAERPEGSISTLTIQRTEQRDSAMYRCASGLGFDTQYFGPGTRLTVL.